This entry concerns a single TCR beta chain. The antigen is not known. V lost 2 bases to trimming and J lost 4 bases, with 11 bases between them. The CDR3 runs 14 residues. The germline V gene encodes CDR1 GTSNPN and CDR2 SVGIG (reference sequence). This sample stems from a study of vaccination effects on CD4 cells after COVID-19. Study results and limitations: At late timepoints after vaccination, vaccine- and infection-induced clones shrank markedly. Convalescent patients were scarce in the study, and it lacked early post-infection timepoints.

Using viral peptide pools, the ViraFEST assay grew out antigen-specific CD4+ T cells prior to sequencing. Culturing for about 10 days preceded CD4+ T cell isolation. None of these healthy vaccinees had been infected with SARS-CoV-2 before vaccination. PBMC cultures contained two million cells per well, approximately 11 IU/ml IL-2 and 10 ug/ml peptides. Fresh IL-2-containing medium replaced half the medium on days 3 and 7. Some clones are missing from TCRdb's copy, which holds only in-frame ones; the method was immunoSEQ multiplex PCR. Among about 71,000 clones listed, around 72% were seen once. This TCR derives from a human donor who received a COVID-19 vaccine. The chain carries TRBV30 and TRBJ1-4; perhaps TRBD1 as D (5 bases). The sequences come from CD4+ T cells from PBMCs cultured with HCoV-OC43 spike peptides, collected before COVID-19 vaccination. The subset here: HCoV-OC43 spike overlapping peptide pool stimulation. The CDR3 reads CAWSLGGSNEKLFF. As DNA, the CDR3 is TGTGCCTGGAGTCTTGGGGGAAGTAATGAAAAACTGTTTTTT.